One sample yielded the 24 T cell receptor beta chains listed below, sequenced in a study of human T cells and chemical hapten exposure. This sample's time point: patch test 1, 2 weeks after DPC sensitization. Treatment of the sample: therapeutic diphenylcyclopropenone sensitization with weekly scalp DPC. MiXCR was run by TCRdb on the RACE reads, yielding one entry per CDR3 protein. The sample shows about 80,000 distinct CDR3 sequences, 10% of them seen only once. Sequencing used whole blood, obtained in connection with sensitization to the hapten diphenylcyclopropenone (DPC). The receptor set was obtained from a woman aged 45-65 years with alopecia areata. Some clones in this sample may be carry-over from other donors' samples.

The V and J genes are TRBV12-3 or TRBV12-4 and TRBJ2-5, with TRBD2 matching 12 bases. The CDR3 is made up of 14 amino acids. Unmatched junction bases numbered 2, after V lost 5 bases and J lost 4 bases. The CDR3 bases are TGTGCCAGCAGTCTACTAGCGGGAGGAGAGACCCAGTACTTC. Protein sequence: CASSLLAGGETQYF.

This clonotype appeared many times. J is TRBJ2-1 and V is TRBV7-9; D not certain. Per germline, CDR1 SEHNR and CDR2 FQNEAQ (reference sequence). V lost 6 bases and J 3 bases, leaving 15 bases between the germline ends. The CDR3 covers 15 residues. The CDR3 loop reads CASSRPVKVYNEQFF. The CDR3 nucleotides read TGTGCCAGCAGTCGCCCCGTAAAGGTCTACAATGAGCAGTTCTTC.

The V call is TRBV30, the J call TRBJ2-7, with 9 bases aligning to TRBD2. Per germline, CDR1 GTSNPN and CDR2 SVGIG (reference sequence). V shed 8 bases, J shed 2 bases, and the junction held 7 bases outside the gene matches. The CDR3 spans 13 residues. CDR3 coding DNA: TGTGCCGGCAGGCGGGAGGGGGCCTACGAGCAGTACTTC. Its protein product is CAGRREGAYEQYF.

This clonotype was seen repeatedly, ten times or more. This sequence joins TRBV12-3 or TRBV12-4 and TRBJ1-4, with 8 bases lining up with TRBD1. V was clipped by 8 bases and J by 7 bases; unmatched bases: 9. The CDR3 contains 14 residues. The CDR3: CASGRTGFGEKLFF. DNA for the CDR3: TGTGCCAGCGGGAGGACAGGGTTCGGTGAAAAACTGTTTTTT.

This clonotype was counted many times. CDR3 loop: CASSLGDRGNSPLHF. CDR3 coding DNA: TGCGCCAGCAGCTTGGGGGACAGGGGTAATTCACCCCTCCACTTT. The V call is TRBV5-1, the J call TRBJ1-6; 10 bases line up with TRBD1. Germline assignment: CDR1 SGHRS and CDR2 YFSETQ. CDR3 length equals 15 residues. Losses at the gene ends were 0 bases for V and 6 bases for J; bases not matched to a gene: 0.

The chain couples TRBV10-2 to TRBJ2-6, with TRBD2 identical over 11 bases. Losses at the gene ends were 4 bases for V and 0 bases for J; bases not matched to a gene: 5. The germline CDR1 and CDR2 sequences are WSHSY and SAAADI. The CDR3 totals 18 residues. The CDR3 is CASSALAGDLSGANVLTF. The CDR3, as DNA: TGCGCCAGCAGTGCACTAGCGGGAGACCTCTCTGGGGCCAACGTCCTGACTTTC.

This clonotype was found a few times. This rearrangement joins TRBV3-1 to TRBJ1-5; no definite D call. The germline V gene encodes CDR1 LGHDT and CDR2 YNNKEL (reference sequence). The germline V and J ends were trimmed by 1 base and 2 bases, with 12 bases remaining between them. CDR3 size: 16 residues. As DNA, the CDR3 is TGTGCCAGCAGCCAAGGGCACTTCGTCGGCAATCAGCCCCAGCATTTT. It specifies CASSQGHFVGNQPQHF. The variable domain in full, completed from reference TRBV3-1 and TRBJ1-5, reads DTAVSQTPKYLVTQMGNDKSIKCEQNLGHDTMYWYKQDSKKFLKIMFSYNNKELIINETVPNRFSPKSPDKAHLNLHINSLELGDSAVYFCASSQGHFVGNQPQHFGDGTRLSIL.

In its sample, this clonotype was seen many times. The chain joins TRBV28 to TRBJ2-2; the D is unclear. Germline V gene data show CDR1 as MDHEN and CDR2 as SYDVKM. CDR3 size: 15 residues. Between the trimmed V and J ends, which lost 7 bases and 0 bases, there was a span of 12 bases. The CDR3 sequence: CASTPAAANTGELFF. CDR3 sequence (DNA): TGTGCCAGCACCCCCGCAGCCGCGAACACCGGGGAGCTGTTTTTT. The full variable domain, in which reference TRBV28 and TRBJ2-2 provide the parts outside the CDR3, is DVKVTQSSRYLVKRTGEKVFLECVQDMDHENMFWYRQDPGLGLRLIYFSYDVKMKEKGDIPEGYSVSREKKERFSLILESASTNQTSMYLCASTPAAANTGELFFGEGSRLTVL.

This clonotype turned up a few times. The limits of the CDR3 on the DNA are not certain, so only TCRdb's listed CDR3 is given. The chain is built from TRBV12-3 or TRBV12-4 and TRBJ2-7; the D call TRBD1 from the table was never checked on the DNA. From its first to its last residue, the CDR3 has 16 amino acids. This chain's CDR3 is CASSFFGQGVYGEQYF.

This sequence joins TRBV5-1 and TRBJ2-5, with unresolved D. The CDR3 length is 11 residues. V was cut by 0 bases and J by 9 bases, with 6 bases left in between. Germline values: CDR1 SGHRS, CDR2 YFSETQ. The CDR3 nucleotides are TGCGCCAGCAGCTTGGAATCGGCCCAGTACTTC. Translating gives CASSLESAQYF.

This clonotype has a count of ten or more. The J gene is TRBJ1-5, the V gene TRBV29-1; no reliable D call. CDR1 is SQVTM, CDR2 ANQGSEA, per germline. V shed 4 bases and J shed 4 bases, with 8 bases lying between them. The length of the CDR3 is 12 residues. CDR3 region: CSVGGSNQPQHF. The CDR3 DNA reads TGCAGCGTTGGGGGTAGTAATCAGCCCCAGCATTTT. The whole variable domain, remainder taken from reference TRBV29-1 and TRBJ1-5, is SAVISQKPSRDICQRGTSLTIQCQVDSQVTMMFWYRQQPGQSLTLIATANQGSEATYESGFVIDKFPISRPNLTFSTLTVSNMSPEDSSIYLCSVGGSNQPQHFGDGTRLSIL.

The J gene is TRBJ2-1, the V gene TRBV11-2; 9 nucleotides match TRBD1. The CDR3 is 14 residues long. V was clipped by 3 bases and J by 7 bases; unmatched bases: 4. Germline V gene lookup returns CDR1 SGHAT and CDR2 FQNNGV. The DNA of the CDR3 is TGTGCCAGCAGCTTCATGGACAGGGGAAATGAGCAGTTCTTC. Translated, it gives CASSFMDRGNEQFF.

This clonotype appeared a few times. The chain combines TRBV5-3 with TRBJ1-5; weak D call: TRBD1 (6 bases). TRBV5-3 is filed as an ORF, its function uncertain. Trimming took off 5 bases at V and 7 bases at J, with 13 bases between the two ends. The CDR3 spans 13 residues. The CDR3 loop is CARSCDRTQPQHF. DNA of the CDR3: TGTGCCAGAAGTTGTGACAGGACCCAGCCCCAGCATTTT.

This clonotype was seen many times. The chain carries TRBV6-2 or TRBV6-3 and TRBJ1-5; tentative D call: TRBD1 (5 bases). The CDR3 sequence is 12 residues long. CDR1 and CDR2 (germline): MNHEY, SVGEGT. Trimming took 11 bases from V and 6 from J, leaving 14 bases between them. CDR3 loop: CASDSGSQPQHF. In DNA form, the CDR3 reads TGTGCCTCCGACAGCGGAAGTCAGCCCCAGCATTTT.

This chain connects TRBV27 to TRBJ2-7, with 7 bases identical to TRBD2. Trimming took 1 base from V and 7 from J; bases not matched to a gene: 7. This CDR3 comprises 14 residues. CDR1 is MNHEY, CDR2 SMNVEV, per germline (reference sequence). The CDR3 reads CASSLLGGSVEQYF. CDR3 sequence (DNA): TGTGCCAGCAGTTTATTGGGCGGGAGTGTTGAGCAGTACTTC.

This clonotype was observed at least ten times. The chain couples TRBV28 to TRBJ1-2; D remains unclear. Germline V gene lookup returns CDR1 MDHEN and CDR2 SYDVKM. V lost 1 base to trimming and J lost 6 bases, with 12 bases between them. The CDR3 runs 14 residues. The CDR3 protein is CASSLFLEENGYTF. DNA for the CDR3: TGTGCCAGCAGTTTATTTTTAGAAGAGAATGGCTACACCTTC.

The chain employs TRBV6-5 and TRBJ2-7; 8 bases fit TRBD2. Germline trimming cut 1 base from V and 2 bases from J; bases unmatched to any gene: 4. Germline V gene sequence: CDR1 MNHEY, CDR2 SVGAGI. This CDR3 is 15 amino acids long. The CDR3 here is CASSYFAGGTYEQYF. Here the CDR3 DNA reads TGTGCCAGCAGTTACTTTGCGGGAGGTACCTACGAGCAGTACTTC.

This clonotype was seen many times. The J gene is TRBJ2-1, the V gene TRBV3-1; a possible D gene is TRBD2 (6 bases). Trimming shortened V by 4 bases and J by 11 bases, and 18 bases separated the two germline ends. CDR1 LGHDT and CDR2 YNNKEL come from the germline V gene (reference sequence). This CDR3 has 14 residues. The CDR3 sequence is CASSRRGVADKQFF. The CDR3 nucleotides read TGTGCCAGCAGCCGCCGGGGAGTAGCGGATAAGCAGTTCTTC.

V gene TRBV29-1 combines with J gene TRBJ1-1; no firm D call. Germline CDR1 is SQVTM and CDR2 is ANQGSEA. V was cut by 0 bases and J by 10 bases, with 0 bases left in between. This CDR3 comprises 8 residues. CDR3 DNA: TGCAGCGTTGAAGAAGCTTTCTTT. It specifies CSVEEAFF.

The chain employs TRBV6-2 or TRBV6-3 and TRBJ2-1; a possible D gene is TRBD1 (7 bases). This CDR3 contains 13 residues. CDR1 is MNHEY, CDR2 SVGEGT, per germline. The V end lost 11 bases, the J end lost 6 bases, and 17 bases lay between the germline ends. The CDR3 sequence is CASRDSGGNEQFF. Written as DNA, the CDR3 is TGTGCCTCTCGGGACTCAGGGGGCAATGAGCAGTTCTTC.

This clonotype was seen a handful of times. This chain connects TRBV27 to TRBJ2-3; D not certain. Per the germline V gene, CDR1 is MNHEY and CDR2 is SMNVEV (reference sequence). This CDR3 spans 11 amino acids. Trimming took off 2 bases at V and 5 bases at J, with 2 bases between the two ends. CDR3 sequence reads: CASSLKDTQYF. Written as DNA, the CDR3 is TGTGCCAGCAGTTTAAAAGATACGCAGTATTTT.

This clonotype was seen more than once but under ten times. The gene calls are TRBV12-3 or TRBV12-4 and TRBJ2-7; 7 bases map to TRBD1. The CDR3 loop spans 14 amino acids. V lost 2 bases to trimming and J lost 9 bases; unmatched junction nucleotides: 10. CDR3 region: CASSLMSEGAPQYF. Here the CDR3 DNA reads TGTGCCAGCAGTTTAATGAGTGAGGGGGCCCCGCAGTACTTC.

This chain connects TRBV29-1 to TRBJ1-1, with D uncertain. Trimming took 6 bases from V and 2 from J, leaving 10 bases between them. The CDR3 spans 12 residues. Germline V CDR1 and CDR2: SQVTM, ANQGSEA. The CDR3, as DNA: TGCAGCGTCGCGGACGGAAACACTGAAGCTTTCTTT. Translating it yields CSVADGNTEAFF.

This clonotype has ten or more counts. The V gene is TRBV12-3 or TRBV12-4, the J gene TRBJ2-1; 14 bases line up with TRBD2. The CDR3 has 16 residues. The V gene end was trimmed by 5 bases and the J gene end by 8 bases; junction bases not matched to a gene: 8. This CDR3 is CASSRSGTSGSDEQFF. Here the CDR3 DNA reads TGTGCCAGCAGTCGATCCGGGACTAGCGGGAGCGATGAGCAGTTCTTC.